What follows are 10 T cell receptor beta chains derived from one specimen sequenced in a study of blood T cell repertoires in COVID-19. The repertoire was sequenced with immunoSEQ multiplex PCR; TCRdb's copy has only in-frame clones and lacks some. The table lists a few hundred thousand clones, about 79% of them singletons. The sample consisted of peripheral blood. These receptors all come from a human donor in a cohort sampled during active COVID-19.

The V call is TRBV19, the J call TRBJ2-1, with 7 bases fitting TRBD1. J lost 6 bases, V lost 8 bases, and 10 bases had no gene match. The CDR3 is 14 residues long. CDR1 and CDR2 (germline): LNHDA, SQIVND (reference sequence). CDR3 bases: TGTGCCAGTGGAAATGACAGGGTGCGCAATGAGCAGTTCTTC. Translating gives CASGNDRVRNEQFF.

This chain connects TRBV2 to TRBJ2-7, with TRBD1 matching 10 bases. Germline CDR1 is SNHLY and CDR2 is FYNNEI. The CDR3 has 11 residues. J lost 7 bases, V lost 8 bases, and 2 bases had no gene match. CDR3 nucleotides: TGTGCCAGCGACAGGGGGCAAGAGCAGTACTTC. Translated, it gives CASDRGQEQYF. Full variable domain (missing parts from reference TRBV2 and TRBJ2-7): EPEVTQTPSHQVTQMGQEVILRCVPISNHLYFYWYRQILGQKVEFLVSFYNNEISEKSEIFDDQFSVERPDGSNFTLKIRSTKLEDSAMYFCASDRGQEQYFGPGTRLTVT.

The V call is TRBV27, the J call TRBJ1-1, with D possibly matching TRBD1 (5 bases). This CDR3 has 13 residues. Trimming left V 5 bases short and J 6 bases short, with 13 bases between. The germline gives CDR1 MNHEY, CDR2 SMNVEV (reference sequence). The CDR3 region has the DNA TGTGCCAGCAGTCAGCGGGGGTGGGCTGAAGCTTTCTTT. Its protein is CASSQRGWAEAFF.

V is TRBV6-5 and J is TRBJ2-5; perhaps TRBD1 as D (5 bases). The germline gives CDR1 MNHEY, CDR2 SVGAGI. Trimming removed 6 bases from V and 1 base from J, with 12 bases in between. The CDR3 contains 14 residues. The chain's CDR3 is CASRPYRFQETQYF. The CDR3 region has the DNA TGTGCCAGCAGGCCTTACAGGTTCCAAGAGACCCAGTACTTC.

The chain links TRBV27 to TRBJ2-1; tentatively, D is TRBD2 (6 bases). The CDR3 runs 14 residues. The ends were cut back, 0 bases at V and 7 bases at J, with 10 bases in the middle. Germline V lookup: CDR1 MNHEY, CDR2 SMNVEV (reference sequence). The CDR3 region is CASSLSTSRNEQFF. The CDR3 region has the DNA TGTGCCAGCAGTTTATCGACTAGTCGGAATGAGCAGTTCTTC.

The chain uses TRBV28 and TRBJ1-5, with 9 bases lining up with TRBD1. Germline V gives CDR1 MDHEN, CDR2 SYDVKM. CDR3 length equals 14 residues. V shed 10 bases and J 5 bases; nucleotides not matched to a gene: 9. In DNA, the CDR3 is TGTGCCACGGGACAGGGACCTTCCTATCAGCCCCAGCATTTT. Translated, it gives CATGQGPSYQPQHF.

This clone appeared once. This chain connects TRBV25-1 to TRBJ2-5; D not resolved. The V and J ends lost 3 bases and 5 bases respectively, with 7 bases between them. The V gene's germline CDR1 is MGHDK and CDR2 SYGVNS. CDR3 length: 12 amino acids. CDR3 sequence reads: CASSEGAETQYF. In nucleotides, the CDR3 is TGTGCCAGCAGTGAGGGCGCGGAGACCCAGTACTTC.

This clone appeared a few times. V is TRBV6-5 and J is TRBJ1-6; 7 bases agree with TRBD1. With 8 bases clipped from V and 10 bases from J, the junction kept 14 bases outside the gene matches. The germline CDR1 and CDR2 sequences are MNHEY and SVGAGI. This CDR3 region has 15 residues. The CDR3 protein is CASVAPQGVGSPLHF. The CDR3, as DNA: TGTGCCAGCGTTGCGCCCCAGGGGGTGGGGTCACCCCTCCACTTT.

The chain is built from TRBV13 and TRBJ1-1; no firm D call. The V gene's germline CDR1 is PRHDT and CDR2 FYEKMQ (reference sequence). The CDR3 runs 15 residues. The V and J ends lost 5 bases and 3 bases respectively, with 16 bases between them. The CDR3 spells CASSPDNPAYTEAFF. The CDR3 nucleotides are TGTGCCAGCAGCCCCGACAATCCGGCCTACACTGAAGCTTTCTTT.

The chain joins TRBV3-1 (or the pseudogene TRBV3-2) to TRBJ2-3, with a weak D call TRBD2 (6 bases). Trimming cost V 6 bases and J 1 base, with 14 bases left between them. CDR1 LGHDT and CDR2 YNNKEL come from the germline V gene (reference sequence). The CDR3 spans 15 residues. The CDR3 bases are TGTGCCAGCAGTCTCCGGGACTTAGGCACAGATACGCAGTATTTT. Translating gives CASSLRDLGTDTQYF.